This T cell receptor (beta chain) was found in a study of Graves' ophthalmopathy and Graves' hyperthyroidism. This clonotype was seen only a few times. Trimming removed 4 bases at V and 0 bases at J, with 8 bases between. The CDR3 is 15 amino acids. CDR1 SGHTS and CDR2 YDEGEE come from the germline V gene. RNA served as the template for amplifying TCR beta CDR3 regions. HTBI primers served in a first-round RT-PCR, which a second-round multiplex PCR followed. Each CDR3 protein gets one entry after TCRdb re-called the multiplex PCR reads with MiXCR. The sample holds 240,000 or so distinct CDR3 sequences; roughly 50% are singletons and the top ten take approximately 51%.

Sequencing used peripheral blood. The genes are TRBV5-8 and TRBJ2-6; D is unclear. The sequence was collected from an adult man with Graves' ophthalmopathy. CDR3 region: CASSRGSSGANVLTF. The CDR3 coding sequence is TGTGCCAGCAGCCGAGGAAGCTCTGGGGCCAACGTCCTGACTTTC.